This entry describes one T cell receptor beta chain. Antigen: not known. The sample originates from a study of OX40 agonist ivuxolimab in advanced cancers. Findings of the study overall: At 0.1 to 3.0 mg/kg, clonal expansion of CD4+ and CD8+ blood T cells had occurred by week 6.

This table comes from immunoSEQ multiplex PCR, and its TCRdb copy is limited to in-frame clones, with some not included. The sample lists about 34,000 clones, 92% occurring once. This clonotype originated in an adult with an advanced solid tumor such as melanoma, head and neck, liver or kidney cancer. The material sequenced was CD4+ or CD8+ T cells sorted from blood, taken in a trial of the OX40 agonist ivuxolimab.

The CDR3 is CASRATGNSYEQYF. CDR3 nucleotide sequence: TGTGCCAGCAGGGCGACAGGGAATTCCTACGAGCAGTACTTC. The V gene is TRBV6-1, the J gene TRBJ2-7; 7 bases are shared with TRBD1. Germline CDR1 reads MNHNS; CDR2 reads SASEGT. V was clipped by 6 bases and J by 1 base; unmatched bases: 6. The CDR3 runs to 14 residues.